This TCR beta chain was profiled in a study of response to subunit inactivated influenza vaccine. The CDR3 sequence is 14 residues long. Germline CDR1 reads SGHRS; CDR2 reads YFSETQ. The ends were cut back, 6 bases at V and 6 bases at J, with 18 bases in the middle. This clonotype was counted only a few times. A single record per CDR3 protein comes from TCRdb applying MiXCR to the RT-PCR reads. Seen here are some 500,000 distinct CDR3 sequences, roughly 13% observed once, and the top ten hold less than 15%. The sequence was obtained from a man aged 50-59 years who received an inactivated influenza vaccine. This chain connects TRBV5-1 to TRBJ1-1; D remains ambiguous. The input for sequencing was PBMCs from blood, taken roughly 45 days after vaccination. This CDR3 reads CASINEGHDSEAFF. The CDR3 nucleotides are TGCGCCAGCATTAATGAAGGCCATGACTCTGAAGCTTTCTTT. The full variable domain, with the rest looked up from reference TRBV5-1 and TRBJ1-1, is KAGVTQTPRYLIKTRGQQVTLSCSPISGHRSVSWYQQTPGQGLQFLFEYFSETQRNKGNFPGRFSGRQFSNSRSEMNVSTLELGDSALYLCASINEGHDSEAFFGQGTRLTVV.